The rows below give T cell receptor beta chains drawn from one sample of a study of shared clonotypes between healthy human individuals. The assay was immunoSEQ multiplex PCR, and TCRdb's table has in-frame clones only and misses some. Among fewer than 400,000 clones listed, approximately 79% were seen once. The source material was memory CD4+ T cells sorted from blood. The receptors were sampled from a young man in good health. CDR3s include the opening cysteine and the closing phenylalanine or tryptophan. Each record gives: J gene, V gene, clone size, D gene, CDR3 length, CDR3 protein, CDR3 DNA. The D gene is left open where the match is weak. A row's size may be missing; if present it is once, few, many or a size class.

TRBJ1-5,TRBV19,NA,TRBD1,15,CASSSAGGSNQPQHF,TGTGCCAGTAGCTCCGCAGGGGGAAGCAATCAGCCCCAGCATTTT
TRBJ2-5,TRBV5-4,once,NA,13,CASSLRVEETQYF,TGTGCCAGCAGCTTGCGGGTAGAAGAGACCCAGTACTTC
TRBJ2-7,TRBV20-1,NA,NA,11,CSAPDNYEQYF,TGCAGTGCACCCGACAACTACGAGCAGTACTTC
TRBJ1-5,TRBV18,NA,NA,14,CASSQGNSNQPQHF,TGTGCCAGCTCACAGGGAAATAGCAATCAGCCCCAGCATTTT
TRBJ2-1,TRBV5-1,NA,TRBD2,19,CASSWGLAGAGKWLNEQFF,TGCGCCAGCAGCTGGGGACTAGCGGGAGCGGGAAAGTGGCTCAATGAGCAGTTCTTC
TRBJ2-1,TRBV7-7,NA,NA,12,CASSLVGPVQFF,TGTGCCAGCAGCTTAGTAGGGCCGGTGCAGTTCTTC
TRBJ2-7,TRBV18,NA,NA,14,CASSPGAGPYEQYF,TGTGCCAGCTCACCAGGAGCAGGTCCGTACGAGCAGTACTTC
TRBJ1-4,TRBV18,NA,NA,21,CASSPPLSFCLVIRSNEKLFF,TGTGCCAGCTCACCTCCTTTATCGTTCTGTCTAGTCATTCGAAGTAATGAAAAACTGTTTTTT
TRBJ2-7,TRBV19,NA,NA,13,CASSLGKAYEQYF,TGTGCCAGTAGTCTAGGGAAGGCTTACGAGCAGTACTTC
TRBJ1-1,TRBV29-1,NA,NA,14,CSVQGAGWGTEAFF,TGCAGCGTCCAAGGGGCAGGGTGGGGGACTGAAGCTTTCTTT
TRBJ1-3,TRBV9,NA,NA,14,CASSLGEVRGTIYF,TGTGCCAGCAGCCTAGGGGAAGTCCGTGGCACCATATATTTT
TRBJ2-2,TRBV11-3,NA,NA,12,CASSPLAGELFF,TGTGCCAGCAGCCCCCTAGCCGGGGAGCTGTTTTTT
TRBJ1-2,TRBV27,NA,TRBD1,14,CASSTGTGENGYTF,TGTGCCAGCAGTACCGGGACAGGTGAAAATGGCTACACCTTC
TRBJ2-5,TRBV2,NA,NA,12,CASSGVGETQYF,TGTGCCAGCAGTGGGGTAGGCGAGACCCAGTACTTC
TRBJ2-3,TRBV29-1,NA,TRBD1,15,CSVEDRGQGTDTQYF,TGCAGCGTTGAAGATCGGGGACAGGGTACAGATACGCAGTATTTT
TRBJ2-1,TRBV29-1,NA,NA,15,CSVTFPGGANNEQFF,TGCAGCGTAACTTTCCCCGGGGGCGCAAACAATGAGCAGTTCTTC
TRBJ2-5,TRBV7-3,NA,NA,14,CASSLASPGETQYF,TGTGCCAGCAGCTTAGCAAGCCCTGGGGAGACCCAGTACTTC
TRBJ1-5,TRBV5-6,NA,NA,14,CASSVGEGSQPQHF,TGTGCCAGCAGCGTTGGGGAGGGAAGTCAGCCCCAGCATTTT
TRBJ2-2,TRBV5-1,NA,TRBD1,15,CASSGGQGASGELFF,TGCGCCAGCAGCGGCGGACAGGGGGCCTCCGGGGAGCTGTTTTTT
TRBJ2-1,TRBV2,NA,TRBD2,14,CASSTGTRNDEQFF,TGTGCCAGCAGCACCGGGACTAGGAACGATGAGCAGTTCTTC
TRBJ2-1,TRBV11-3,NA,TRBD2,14,CASSFTSGSNEQFF,TGTGCCAGCAGCTTCACTAGCGGGTCGAATGAGCAGTTCTTC
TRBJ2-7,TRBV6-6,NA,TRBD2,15,CASSQTSGRTYEQYF,TGTGCCAGCAGTCAGACTAGCGGGAGAACGTACGAGCAGTACTTC
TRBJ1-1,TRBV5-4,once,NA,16,CASSPRTATMNTEAFF,TGTGCCAGCAGCCCGCGGACAGCTACTATGAACACTGAAGCTTTCTTT
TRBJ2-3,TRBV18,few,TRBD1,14,CASSPSQGADTQYF,TGTGCCAGCTCACCCAGTCAGGGGGCAGATACGCAGTATTTT
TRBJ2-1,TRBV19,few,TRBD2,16,CASTPPGLAGGGEQFF,TGTGCCAGTACCCCCCCGGGACTAGCGGGAGGGGGTGAGCAGTTCTTC
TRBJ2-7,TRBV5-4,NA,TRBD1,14,CASSLPGGNYEQYF,TGTGCCAGCAGCTTGCCAGGGGGAAACTACGAGCAGTACTTC
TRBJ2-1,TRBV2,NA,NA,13,CASRNNGYNEQFF,TGTGCCAGCAGAAACAACGGGTACAATGAGCAGTTCTTC
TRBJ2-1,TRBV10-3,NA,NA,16,CAISEATGLSYNEQFF,TGTGCCATCAGTGAGGCTACAGGGTTATCCTACAATGAGCAGTTCTTC
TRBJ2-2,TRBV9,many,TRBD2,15,CASKRTSSNTGELFF,TGTGCCAGCAAAAGGACTAGCTCGAACACCGGGGAGCTGTTTTTT
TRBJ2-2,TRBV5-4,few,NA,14,CASSLGGLTGELFF,TGTGCCAGCAGCTTGGGGGGACTCACCGGGGAGCTGTTTTTT
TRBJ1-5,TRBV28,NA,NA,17,CASSFGTLGGPNQPQHF,TGTGCCAGCAGTTTCGGGACCCTAGGGGGGCCTAATCAGCCCCAGCATTTT
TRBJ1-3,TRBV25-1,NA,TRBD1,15,CASSHGTDSGNTIYF,TGTGCCAGCAGTCATGGGACAGACTCTGGAAACACCATATATTTT
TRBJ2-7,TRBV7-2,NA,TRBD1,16,CASSQSGQGGSYEQYF,TGTGCCAGCAGCCAAAGCGGACAGGGGGGCTCCTACGAGCAGTACTTC
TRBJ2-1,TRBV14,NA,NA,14,CASSQPGRDNEQFF,TGTGCCAGCAGCCAACCGGGACGCGACAATGAGCAGTTCTTC
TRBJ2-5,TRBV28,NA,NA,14,CASSLSSTGETQYF,TGTGCCAGCAGTTTATCATCGACAGGAGAGACCCAGTACTTC
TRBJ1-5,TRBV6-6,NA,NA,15,CASSYDSHSNQPQHF,TGTGCCAGCAGTTACGACAGCCATAGCAATCAGCCCCAGCATTTT
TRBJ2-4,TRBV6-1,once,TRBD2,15,CASSDPGRDKNIQYF,TGTGCCAGCAGTGATCCCGGGAGGGACAAAAACATTCAGTACTTC
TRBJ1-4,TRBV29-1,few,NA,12,CSVGLPREKLFF,TGCAGCGTTGGGCTCCCTAGGGAAAAACTGTTTTTT
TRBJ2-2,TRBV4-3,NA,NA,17,CASSQDLVGSNTGELFF,TGCGCCAGCAGCCAAGATCTTGTAGGTTCGAACACCGGGGAGCTGTTTTTT
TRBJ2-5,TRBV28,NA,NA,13,CASSLGGEETQYF,TGTGCCAGCAGTTTAGGGGGAGAAGAGACCCAGTACTTC
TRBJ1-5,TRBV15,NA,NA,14,CATSRVGESQPQHF,TGTGCCACCAGCAGAGTGGGGGAGAGTCAGCCCCAGCATTTT
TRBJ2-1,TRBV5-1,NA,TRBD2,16,CASSVSGSAGYNEQFF,TGCGCCAGCAGCGTCAGCGGGAGCGCGGGGTACAATGAGCAGTTCTTC
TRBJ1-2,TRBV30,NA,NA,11,CASWGGGGYTF,TGTGCCTCCTGGGGGGGAGGTGGCTACACCTTC
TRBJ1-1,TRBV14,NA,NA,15,CASSYPTGADTEAFF,TGTGCCAGCAGCTACCCGACGGGGGCTGATACTGAAGCTTTCTTT
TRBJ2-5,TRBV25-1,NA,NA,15,CASSEYRQSQETQYF,TGTGCCAGCAGTGAATATAGACAGAGCCAAGAGACCCAGTACTTC
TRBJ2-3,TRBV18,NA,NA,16,CASSPPQGFSTDTQYF,TGTGCCAGCTCACCACCCCAGGGATTTAGCACAGATACGCAGTATTTT
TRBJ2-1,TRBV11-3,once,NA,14,CASSTYTGGNEQFF,TGTGCCAGCAGCACATACACCGGGGGCAATGAGCAGTTCTTC
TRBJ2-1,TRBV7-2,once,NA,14,CARSTRGVGNEQFF,TGTGCCAGATCGACTAGAGGAGTAGGCAATGAGCAGTTCTTC
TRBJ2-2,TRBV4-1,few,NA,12,CASSRDTGELFF,TGCGCCAGCAGCCGGGATACCGGGGAGCTGTTTTTT